The 32 T cell receptor beta chains below were found in one sample sequenced in a study of immune evolution from preneoplasia to lung adenocarcinoma. Method: immunoSEQ multiplex PCR; TCRdb's copy keeps in-frame clones and lacks some. The table shows 8,000 to 8,500 clones, with 60% to 80% occurring only once. The specimen was FFPE adjacent normal lung tissue. The receptors were gathered from a person aged 60 to 85 with lung adenocarcinoma.

The CDR3 reads CASSVEGARGETQYF. The DNA of the CDR3 is TGTGCCAGCAGCGTAGAGGGGGCCAGGGGAGAGACCCAGTACTTC. The rearrangement links TRBV9 to TRBJ2-5; 7 positions match TRBD1. Germline CDR1 is SGDLS and CDR2 is YYNGEE. This CDR3 spans 15 amino acids. The V and J ends lost 0 bases and 4 bases, in that order; junction bases with no gene match: 6.

The gene calls are TRBV7-8 and TRBJ2-3; D remains ambiguous. Between the trimmed V and J ends, which lost 1 base and 11 bases, there was a span of 13 bases. The CDR3 has 13 amino acids. The germline gives CDR1 SGHVS, CDR2 FQNEAQ. Here the CDR3 reads CASSLVRQIEQYF. DNA for the CDR3: TGTGCCAGCAGCTTAGTAAGGCAGATCGAGCAGTATTTT.

The chain carries TRBV28 and TRBJ1-1; no reliable D call. Germline V gene lookup returns CDR1 MDHEN and CDR2 SYDVKM. The ends were cut back, 5 bases at V and 1 base at J, with 11 bases in the middle. CDR3 length: 14 amino acids. CDR3 coding DNA: TGTGCCAGCAGTCCCCCGGGTTGGAACACTGAAGCTTTCTTT. Translation gives CASSPPGWNTEAFF.

The rearrangement uses TRBV28 and TRBJ1-5; D gene unclear. Trimming shortened V by 7 bases and J by 4 bases, and 11 bases separated the two germline ends. This CDR3 spans 13 amino acids. CDR1 MDHEN and CDR2 SYDVKM come from the germline V gene. The CDR3 here is CASKGSYNQPQHF. The CDR3, as DNA: TGTGCCAGCAAAGGATCCTATAATCAGCCCCAGCATTTT.

The chain uses TRBV5-6 and TRBJ1-5; D remains unclear. Germline values: CDR1 SGHDT, CDR2 YYEEEE. With 4 bases removed from V and 2 bases from J, the gap between germline ends came to 16 bases. The CDR3 is made up of 16 amino acids. DNA of the CDR3: TGTGCCAGCAGCCTAACAACTGGGATAGGCAATCAGCCCCAGCATTTT. It yields the protein CASSLTTGIGNQPQHF.

A single count supports this clone. This chain links TRBV10-3 with TRBJ2-7, with 8 bases that match TRBD1. The CDR3 length is 14 residues. Losses at the gene ends were 8 bases for V and 1 base for J; bases not matched to a gene: 7. Germline assignment: CDR1 ENHRY and CDR2 SYGVKD. In nucleotides, the CDR3 is TGTGCCATCCGGACAGGGACGAGATCCTACGAGCAGTACTTC. It yields the protein CAIRTGTRSYEQYF.

This chain uses TRBV5-1 with TRBJ2-5; D is uncertain. Between the trimmed V and J ends, which lost 4 bases and 4 bases, there was a span of 17 bases. The CDR3 loop spans 15 amino acids. Germline-derived CDR1 and CDR2 are SGHRS and YFSETQ. The CDR3, as DNA: TGCGCCAGCAGCCTGGGTGTTGGGGTCGGAGAGACCCAGTACTTC. Its translation is CASSLGVGVGETQYF.

The sample holds a few counts of this clone. The chain employs TRBV7-9 and TRBJ1-2; D ambiguous. Between the trimmed V and J ends, which lost 4 bases and 4 bases, there was a span of 19 bases. Germline V CDR1 and CDR2: SEHNR, FQNEAQ (reference sequence). This CDR3 has 16 residues. For the CDR3, the DNA is TGTGCCAGCAGCTCAAGCGGGGAAGGGCTCGGCTATGGCTACACCTTC. Translated, it gives CASSSSGEGLGYGYTF.

The chain links TRBV28 to TRBJ2-1; 16 bases are a match to TRBD2. Germline V CDR1 and CDR2: MDHEN, SYDVKM. Germline trimming cut 3 bases from V and 5 bases from J; bases unmatched to any gene: 4. The CDR3 totals 17 residues. CDR3 region: CASSLGLAGGNNNEQFF. CDR3 coding DNA: TGTGCCAGCAGTTTGGGACTAGCGGGAGGGAACAACAATGAGCAGTTCTTC. Looking up the rest from reference TRBV28 and TRBJ2-1 gives the full variable domain: DVKVTQSSRYLVKRTGEKVFLECVQDMDHENMFWYRQDPGLGLRLIYFSYDVKMKEKGDIPEGYSVSREKKERFSLILESASTNQTSMYLCASSLGLAGGNNNEQFFGPGTRLTVL.

The chain has TRBV4-1 and TRBJ2-1, with 12 bases fitting TRBD2. CDR3 length equals 17 residues. The J segment lost 0 bases and the V segment lost 4 bases, leaving 4 bases of the junction unmatched. Germline lookup yields CDR1 MGHRA and CDR2 YSYEKL. This CDR3 is CASSRGGLAGSYNEQFF. In nucleotides, the CDR3 is TGCGCCAGCAGCCGTGGGGGACTAGCGGGCTCCTACAATGAGCAGTTCTTC.

The chain recombines TRBV11-2 with TRBJ1-2; a weak D match, TRBD1 (5 bases). The germline V and J ends were trimmed by 6 bases and 10 bases, with 18 bases remaining between them. Germline V lookup: CDR1 SGHAT, CDR2 FQNNGV. The CDR3 length is 13 residues. The CDR3 coding sequence is TGTGCCAGCAGACTCGGAGGGGCCGATGCCTACACCTTC. Encoded protein: CASRLGGADAYTF.

The chain joins TRBV10-3 to TRBJ2-1, with 9 bases aligning to TRBD1. This CDR3 has 14 amino acids. The germline V gene encodes CDR1 ENHRY and CDR2 SYGVKD. V lost 8 bases, J lost 7 bases, and 9 bases stayed unmatched. The CDR3 loop reads CAIETGGAGNEQFF. CDR3 coding DNA: TGTGCCATCGAAACAGGGGGCGCTGGAAATGAGCAGTTCTTC.

The chain links TRBV30 to TRBJ2-7, with TRBD1 matching 8 bases. The trim removed 3 bases at V and 6 bases at J, leaving 7 bases unmatched. The V gene's germline CDR1 is GTSNPN and CDR2 SVGIG (reference sequence). The CDR3 consists of 13 residues. Written as DNA, the CDR3 is TGTGCCTGGAGCGGGACAGGCGGTGGCGAGCAGTACTTC. Translated: CAWSGTGGGEQYF.

The chain joins TRBV27 to TRBJ2-5; 7 positions match TRBD2. The V segment lost 5 bases and the J segment 5 bases; nucleotides outside the gene matches: 8. CDR3 size: 14 residues. CDR1 and CDR2 from the germline V gene are MNHEY and SMNVEV (reference sequence). CDR3 sequence reads: CASSGTGLWETQYF. CDR3 in DNA: TGTGCCAGCAGTGGGACGGGACTATGGGAGACCCAGTACTTC.

The V and J genes are TRBV7-2 and TRBJ1-6, with D uncertain. The V end was cut by 4 bases, the J end by 8 bases, with 21 bases between. There are 17 residues in the CDR3. The germline gives CDR1 SGHTA, CDR2 FQGNSA. CDR3 in DNA: TGTGCCAGCAGCTGGGTTTCGGGTCGCTCCTTCTATTCACCCCTCCACTTT. Translated, it gives CASSWVSGRSFYSPLHF.

The genes are TRBV2 and TRBJ1-4; 9 bases line up with TRBD1. V lost 6 bases to trimming and J lost 10 bases; unmatched junction nucleotides: 9. The CDR3 length is 14 residues. CDR1 SNHLY and CDR2 FYNNEI come from the germline V gene. The chain's CDR3 is CASSLDRGSGKLFF. Written as DNA, the CDR3 is TGTGCCAGCAGCCTAGACAGGGGGTCTGGAAAACTGTTTTTT.

The V call is TRBV28, the J call TRBJ1-2; 10 bases agree with TRBD1. The CDR3 is 14 residues long. Germline CDR1 reads MDHEN; CDR2 reads SYDVKM. The V and J ends lost 6 bases and 2 bases, in that order; junction bases with no gene match: 3. The DNA for the CDR3 is TGTGCCAGCAGAACGACAGGGGGCAACTATGGCTACACCTTC. This translates into CASRTTGGNYGYTF.

The rearrangement uses TRBV5-5 and TRBJ1-5, with D unclear. The V end was cut by 0 bases, the J end by 8 bases, with 15 bases between. The CDR3 is 15 amino acids. Germline V gene sequence: CDR1 SGHKS, CDR2 YYEKEE (reference sequence). CDR3 protein: CASSLGRVSLEPQHF. As DNA, the CDR3 is TGTGCCAGCAGCTTGGGGAGGGTCAGTTTAGAGCCCCAGCATTTT.

This rearrangement joins TRBV13 to TRBJ2-6; TRBD2 is a possible D gene (6 bases). Germline-derived CDR1 and CDR2 are PRHDT and FYEKMQ (reference sequence). V shed 0 bases and J shed 0 bases, with 15 bases lying between them. This CDR3 is built from 19 residues. CDR3 residues: CASSLGIPLAASGANVLTF. The CDR3, as DNA: TGTGCCAGCAGCTTAGGGATCCCTTTAGCGGCCTCTGGGGCCAACGTCCTGACTTTC.

The J gene is TRBJ2-1, the V gene TRBV7-6; 13 nucleotides align to TRBD2. CDR1 and CDR2 (germline): SGHVS, FNYEAQ. CDR3 length: 15 residues. The V segment lost 5 bases and the J segment 10 bases; nucleotides outside the gene matches: 8. The CDR3 protein is CASSPLGLAGHEQFF. In nucleotides, the CDR3 is TGTGCCAGCAGCCCATTGGGACTAGCGGGACACGAGCAGTTCTTC.

This clone is medium-sized in the sample. This chain joins TRBV7-6 and TRBJ2-6; D gene ambiguous. Per the germline V gene, CDR1 is SGHVS and CDR2 is FNYEAQ. Trimming removed 5 bases at V and 4 bases at J, with 9 bases between. CDR3 length equals 14 residues. The CDR3 reads CASSLSKGANVLTF. For the CDR3, the DNA is TGTGCCAGCAGCCTATCCAAAGGGGCCAACGTCCTGACTTTC. Combining the CDR3 with reference TRBV7-6 and TRBJ2-6 gives the whole variable domain GAGVSQSPRYKVTKRGQDVALRCDPISGHVSLYWYRQALGQGPEFLTYFNYEAQQDKSGLPNDRFSAERPEGSISTLTIQRTEQRDSAMYRCASSLSKGANVLTFGAGSRLTVL.

The chain employs TRBV5-1 and TRBJ2-4; 7 bases line up with TRBD1. The CDR3 sequence is 15 residues long. CDR1 SGHRS and CDR2 YFSETQ come from the germline V gene. Trimming at V came to 0 bases and at J to 6 bases, leaving 6 bases not matched to a gene. The DNA for the CDR3 is TGCGCCAGCAGCTTGGAACAGGGGTTGGGAAACATTCAGTACTTC. It yields the protein CASSLEQGLGNIQYF.

Only one count was recorded for this clone. The chain links TRBV15 to TRBJ2-7; 9 positions agree with TRBD1. This CDR3 spans 15 amino acids. With 4 bases clipped from V and 6 bases from J, the junction kept 10 bases outside the gene matches. Germline CDR1 is LNHNV and CDR2 is YYDKDF (reference sequence). In DNA form, the CDR3 reads TGTGCCACCAGCAACACCCGGGACAGGGCCCTCGAGCAGTACTTC. This gives the protein CATSNTRDRALEQYF.

This chain connects TRBV19 to TRBJ1-1, with 8 bases fitting TRBD1. V was pared by 3 bases and J by 6 bases, with 12 bases of the junction left unmatched. This CDR3 is 16 amino acids long. Germline values: CDR1 LNHDA, CDR2 SQIVND (reference sequence). In nucleotides, the CDR3 is TGTGCCAGTAGTATGGCCTTCCGACAGGGGAGCGCTGAAGCTTTCTTT. Its protein is CASSMAFRQGSAEAFF. The full variable domain, its missing parts supplied by reference TRBV19 and TRBJ1-1, is DGGITQSPKYLFRKEGQNVTLSCEQNLNHDAMYWYRQDPGQGLRLIYYSQIVNDFQKGDIAEGYSVSREKKESFPLTVTSAQKNPTAFYLCASSMAFRQGSAEAFFGQGTRLTVV.

The chain joins TRBV7-3 to TRBJ2-7; D unclear. V shed 3 bases and J shed 3 bases, with 9 bases lying between them. Germline lookup yields CDR1 SGHTA and CDR2 FQGTGA. The CDR3 is 13 amino acids. In nucleotides, the CDR3 is TGTGCCAGCAGCTTCGACGTGAACTACGAGCAGTACTTC. It is translated as CASSFDVNYEQYF.

The chain couples TRBV27 to TRBJ1-2, with 8 positions matching TRBD1. The V gene's germline CDR1 is MNHEY and CDR2 SMNVEV (reference sequence). The CDR3 length is 16 residues. V shed 6 bases and J 8 bases; nucleotides not matched to a gene: 17. The CDR3: CASSPGWQGAYYGYTF. The CDR3 nucleotides are TGTGCCAGCAGCCCCGGATGGCAGGGGGCATATTACGGCTACACCTTC.

The chain links TRBV2 to TRBJ2-7; 9 bases are shared with TRBD1. Trimming at V came to 5 bases and at J to 5 bases, leaving 10 bases not matched to a gene. CDR3 length: 15 residues. The V gene's germline CDR1 is SNHLY and CDR2 FYNNEI. CDR3 region: CASSRDREYFDEQYF. CDR3 sequence (DNA): TGTGCCAGCAGTCGGGACAGGGAATATTTCGACGAGCAGTACTTC.

The rearrangement uses TRBV29-1 and TRBJ2-1, with D uncertain. The germline gives CDR1 SQVTM, CDR2 ANQGSEA. Trimming took 5 bases from V and 0 from J, leaving 14 bases between them. CDR3 length equals 15 residues. DNA for the CDR3: TGCAGCGTTCGAGGAGATCGAAGCTCCTACAATGAGCAGTTCTTC. Encoded protein: CSVRGDRSSYNEQFF.

V usage is TRBV7-2 and J usage is TRBJ2-3; D gene unclear. The germline V gene has CDR1 SGHTA and CDR2 FQGNSA. The CDR3 spans 15 residues. Trimming took 5 bases from V and 0 from J, leaving 12 bases between them. Here the CDR3 reads CASSPNYLSTDTQYF. The CDR3, as DNA: TGTGCCAGCAGCCCCAACTACTTAAGCACAGATACGCAGTATTTT.

This clone was observed a few times. The chain links TRBV27 to TRBJ1-2; D unclear. Germline assignment: CDR1 MNHEY and CDR2 SMNVEV (reference sequence). Between the trimmed V and J ends, which lost 2 bases and 2 bases, there was a span of 6 bases. The CDR3 sequence is 13 residues long. This chain's CDR3 is CASSLGQNYGYTF. The CDR3 DNA reads as TGTGCCAGCAGTTTAGGCCAGAACTATGGCTACACCTTC.

The CDR3 nucleotides are TGCGCCAGCAGCTTACAGGGGGCTGCCGGCTATGGCTACACCTTC. Its protein is CASSLQGAAGYGYTF. This chain uses TRBV5-1 with TRBJ1-2, with 9 bases identical to TRBD1. Germline CDR1 reads SGHRS; CDR2 reads YFSETQ. J gave up 4 bases and V 2 bases, and 6 bases lay outside the gene matches. The CDR3 sequence is 15 residues long.

The chain has TRBV27 and TRBJ2-1; D remains ambiguous. The V end was cut by 4 bases, the J end by 9 bases, with 10 bases between. CDR3 length: 12 residues. Germline V gene data show CDR1 as MNHEY and CDR2 as SMNVEV (reference sequence). The CDR3 DNA follows: TGTGCCAGCAGTTCCTTGGACGCTGAGCAGTTCTTC. This sequence encodes CASSSLDAEQFF.